This T cell receptor (beta chain) comes out of a study of blood T cell repertoires in COVID-19. Here immunoSEQ multiplex PCR was the method, and the copy in TCRdb shows in-frame clones only, minus some. The sample has under 200,000 clones; 79% are singletons. V was pared by 4 bases and J by 7 bases, with 14 bases between. The CDR3 loop spans 15 amino acids. CDR1 and CDR2 from the germline V gene are MNHEY and SMNVEV (reference sequence). Sequences were obtained from peripheral blood. The sequence came from a man in his sixties with active or convalescent COVID-19. The chain recombines TRBV27 with TRBJ1-6; D perhaps matches TRBD1 (6 bases). This chain's CDR3 is CASSSPGQRNSPLHF. CDR3 bases: TGTGCCAGCAGTTCACCGGGACAACGAAATTCACCCCTCCACTTT.